This paragraph reports one TCR beta chain. These data come from a study of T cells in localized non-small cell lung cancer. The repertoire was sequenced with immunoSEQ multiplex PCR; TCRdb's copy has only in-frame clones and lacks some. The data hold about 72,000 clones, with 70% to 90% observed a single time. The CDR3 is made up of 15 amino acids. Per germline, CDR1 LNHNV and CDR2 YYDKDF (reference sequence). Trimming took 0 bases from V and 6 from J, leaving 13 bases between them. Sample: peripheral blood, taken before any cancer treatment. The TCR comes from a female donor at least 60 years old with stage I lung adenocarcinoma. The V and J genes are TRBV15 and TRBJ2-3, with D possibly being TRBD2 (6 bases). This CDR3 reads CATSRDYGTSDTQYF. In nucleotides, the CDR3 is TGTGCCACCAGCAGAGATTACGGGACTTCTGATACGCAGTATTTT.